This TCR beta chain was sequenced for a study of lung T cells in sarcoidosis with Löfgren's syndrome. TCRdb fed the reads into MiXCR, producing one record per CDR3 protein. Of some 20,000 distinct CDR3 sequences listed, less than 25% are singletons. Concerning this clonotype itself: What it recognizes is unknown. This clone may be a read error of a much larger clone one base away. The CDR3 does not end in the conserved phenylalanine or tryptophan, so this is likely a read error.

Study-wide points: In alpha-beta pairs, TRAV12-1 favored TRBV2, and their CDR3s were homologous. TRAV12-1 and TRBV2 were reportedly most expanded in Löfgren's patients.

With V trimmed by 5 bases and J by 0 bases, 3 bases remained unmatched. This CDR3 comprises 16 residues. Looked up from germline, CDR1 is LGHNA and CDR2 is YNFKEQ. This sequence originates from a human donor with sarcoidosis (Löfgren's syndrome or another form), or a control subject (not recorded which). V gene TRBV4-2 combines with J gene TRBJ2-3; TRBD2 agrees at 12 bases. The sample taken for sequencing was CD4+ T cells from PBMCs. The CDR3 region has the DNA TGTGCCAGCAGCATGGGGACTAGCGGGAGCACAGATACGCAGTATTTA. It codes for CASSMGTSGSTDTQYL.